This TCR beta chain was recovered during a study of beta chain features in type 1 diabetes. Across the study: No patient-donor differences in age, gender, total cells or subset yield.

TCRB transcripts that were expressed got sequenced, as all of the isolated RNA had been reverse transcribed. TCRdb's copy holds only in-frame clones and misses some; the assay was immunoSEQ multiplex PCR. The sample has around 150,000 clones, about 8.1% seen once. Germline values: CDR1 MGHRA, CDR2 YSYEKL. CDR3 length: 15 residues. The germline V and J ends were trimmed by 3 bases and 2 bases, with 11 bases remaining between them. The V gene is TRBV4-1, the J gene TRBJ2-1; tentatively, D is TRBD1 (5 bases). The sequence was collected from a man between 18 and 29 years old in good health. The sample was central memory CD4+ T cells from blood. CDR3 region: CASSHSMGPYNEQFF. Here the CDR3 DNA reads TGCGCCAGCAGCCACTCAATGGGGCCCTACAATGAGCAGTTCTTC.